Shown below are 17 T cell receptor beta chains from a single sample sequenced in a study of chemoradiotherapy in HPV16-positive cancers. The assay was immunoSEQ multiplex PCR, and TCRdb's table has in-frame clones only and misses some. The sample carries about 1,100 clones, approximately 80% recorded once. The sample consisted of tumor tissue, taken from a patient who underwent chemoradiotherapy. These receptors originate from a human donor with HPV-associated anogenital cancer.

The sample holds a few counts of this clone. The V and J genes are TRBV4-2 and TRBJ1-2, with D possibly matching TRBD1 (5 bases). Per the germline V gene, CDR1 is LGHNA and CDR2 is YNFKEQ. V was pared by 0 bases and J by 9 bases, with 11 bases between. This CDR3 is 13 amino acids long. CDR3 sequence (DNA): TGTGCCAGCAGCCAAGATCAGCAGGGAAGCTACACCTTC. Translated, it gives CASSQDQQGSYTF.

This clone showed up just once. The rearrangement uses TRBV27 and TRBJ2-3; D is possibly TRBD2 (6 bases). This CDR3 has 14 amino acids. Germline values: CDR1 MNHEY, CDR2 SMNVEV (reference sequence). V lost 1 base and J lost 5, with 10 bases in between. The chain's CDR3 is CASSLYPGVDTQYF. CDR3 in DNA: TGTGCCAGCAGTTTATACCCGGGGGTAGATACGCAGTATTTT.

The genes are TRBV5-1 and TRBJ2-7; D gene unclear. V was pared by 4 bases and J by 1 base, with 12 bases between. Germline assignment: CDR1 SGHRS and CDR2 YFSETQ. The CDR3 is 14 amino acids. DNA of the CDR3: TGCGCCAGCAGCCCGCTCTCTACTTCCTACGAGCAGTACTTC. It specifies CASSPLSTSYEQYF.

The V and J genes are TRBV6-1 and TRBJ2-3; TRBD1 matches at 8 bases. The CDR3 runs to 12 residues. Germline V gives CDR1 MNHNS, CDR2 SASEGT. V lost 9 bases, J lost 5 bases, and 4 bases stayed unmatched. CDR3 in amino acids: CASGRGQDTQYF. CDR3 in DNA: TGTGCCAGTGGCAGGGGGCAAGATACGCAGTATTTT.

Worth noting for this clone: One junction end disagrees with the germline gene, perhaps due to a read error. This chain connects TRBV19 to TRBJ2-5; D uncertain. This CDR3 spans 13 amino acids. Germline CDR1 LNHDA, CDR2 SQIVND (reference sequence). CDR3 in amino acids: CTSSIGHQETQYF. The CDR3 nucleotides are TGTACCAGTAGTATAGGACACCAAGAGACCCAGTACTTC.

The chain joins TRBV13 to TRBJ2-7, with D possibly being TRBD2 (6 bases). Trimming removed 3 bases from V and 2 bases from J, with 14 bases in between. Per the germline V gene, CDR1 is PRHDT and CDR2 is FYEKMQ (reference sequence). The CDR3 sequence is 15 residues long. CDR3 DNA: TGTGCCAGCAGCTTCGGGAGACGGACTACCTACGAGCAGTACTTC. The encoded protein is CASSFGRRTTYEQYF.

The V gene is TRBV5-5, the J gene TRBJ2-7; D might be TRBD1 (6 bases). The CDR3 loop spans 15 amino acids. Germline values: CDR1 SGHKS, CDR2 YYEKEE (reference sequence). With 1 base removed from V and 0 bases from J, the gap between germline ends came to 11 bases. CDR3 amino acids: CASSLTGSLSYEQYF. For the CDR3, the DNA is TGTGCCAGCAGCTTGACAGGGAGCCTCTCCTACGAGCAGTACTTC.

The chain has TRBV5-6 and TRBJ2-7; 8 bases match TRBD2. V lost 4 bases and J lost 2; bases outside the gene matches: 8. Germline CDR1 reads SGHDT; CDR2 reads YYEEEE. This CDR3 is built from 15 residues. CDR3 bases: TGTGCCAGCAGCCCGGGAGGGACCGTTACCTACGAGCAGTACTTC. As protein: CASSPGGTVTYEQYF.

Points on this clone: A read error may account for a junction end that differs from germline. This chain uses TRBV5-6 with TRBJ2-3; no clear D. Looked up from germline, CDR1 is SGHDT and CDR2 is YYEEEE. The CDR3 is made up of 12 amino acids. In DNA form, the CDR3 reads TGTGCCAGCAGGTTGGGGACAGATACGCAGTATTTT. Translating it yields CASRLGTDTQYF.

CDR3 loop: CASGSSWDRVKKTGNEQFF. The CDR3 DNA reads TGTGCCAGCGGCTCGTCTTGGGACAGGGTAAAGAAGACAGGCAATGAGCAGTTCTTC. The V call is TRBV2, the J call TRBJ2-1; TRBD1 matches 9 bases. Germline-derived CDR1 and CDR2 are SNHLY and FYNNEI. CDR3 length equals 19 residues. Losses at the gene ends were 8 bases for V and 6 bases for J; bases not matched to a gene: 23.

The V call is TRBV11-2, the J call TRBJ2-2; D is undetermined. CDR3 size: 13 residues. Germline values: CDR1 SGHAT, CDR2 FQNNGV. Trimming stripped 6 bases from V and 7 bases from J, with 12 bases between. CDR3 DNA: TGTGCCAGCAGGCCCTACGTCGACGGGGAGCTGTTTTTT. Protein sequence: CASRPYVDGELFF.

J is TRBJ1-2 and V is TRBV29-1; 11 bases align to TRBD1. Germline CDR1 is SQVTM and CDR2 is ANQGSEA. This CDR3 contains 15 residues. V gave up 3 bases and J gave up 3 bases; unmatched junction bases: 6. CDR3 region: CSVEDRGREDYGYTF. Written as DNA, the CDR3 is TGCAGCGTTGAGGACAGGGGGCGCGAGGACTATGGCTACACCTTC. Looking up the rest from reference TRBV29-1 and TRBJ1-2 gives the full variable domain: SAVISQKPSRDICQRGTSLTIQCQVDSQVTMMFWYRQQPGQSLTLIATANQGSEATYESGFVIDKFPISRPNLTFSTLTVSNMSPEDSSIYLCSVEDRGREDYGYTFGSGTRLTVV.

The chain links TRBV18 to TRBJ1-1; D call uncertain. Germline lookup yields CDR1 KGHSH and CDR2 LQKENI. This CDR3 is built from 15 residues. Trimming cost V 3 bases and J 0 bases, with 11 bases left between them. CDR3 amino acids: CASSPRTDMNTEAFF. The CDR3 DNA sequence: TGTGCCAGCTCACCGCGAACTGATATGAACACTGAAGCTTTCTTT. The variable domain in full, completed from reference TRBV18 and TRBJ1-1, reads NAGVMQNPRHLVRRRGQEARLRCSPMKGHSHVYWYRQLPEEGLKFMVYLQKENIIDESGMPKERFSAEFPKEGPSILRIQQVVRGDSAAYFCASSPRTDMNTEAFFGQGTRLTVV.

The V call is TRBV29-1, the J call TRBJ2-5; 7 bases align to TRBD1. This CDR3 has 13 residues. Germline CDR1 and CDR2: SQVTM and ANQGSEA. After removal of 7 bases from V and 4 bases from J, the junction contained 9 bases not matched to a gene. CDR3 protein: CSGGGAGGETQYF. The CDR3 DNA reads TGCAGCGGAGGGGGCGCGGGCGGAGAGACCCAGTACTTC.

The chain carries TRBV6-6 and TRBJ2-1; 7 nucleotides agree with TRBD2. The CDR3 is 13 residues long. Trimming at V came to 2 bases and at J to 8 bases, leaving 3 bases not matched to a gene. Germline CDR1 MNHNY, CDR2 SVGAGI (reference sequence). The CDR3 reads CASSYSRGDEQFF. DNA for the CDR3: TGTGCCAGCAGTTACAGTCGGGGGGATGAGCAGTTCTTC.

Concerning this clone: The sample holds other DNA sequences that translate to the same CDR3. The V and J genes are TRBV7-8 and TRBJ1-2, with 9 bases that match TRBD1. Germline lookup yields CDR1 SGHVS and CDR2 FQNEAQ. Unmatched junction bases numbered 12, after V lost 5 bases and J lost 5 bases. CDR3 length equals 16 residues. The CDR3 DNA is TGTGCCAGCAGCCCTAGTCCACAGGGGGCGTGGTATGGCTACACCTTC. This translates into CASSPSPQGAWYGYTF.

The chain couples TRBV7-3 to TRBJ2-3; no definite D call. Trimming removed 4 bases from V and 4 bases from J, with 9 bases in between. The germline V gene encodes CDR1 SGHTA and CDR2 FQGTGA. The CDR3 totals 13 residues. The CDR3 DNA reads as TGTGCCAGCAGCTCCGGCCCTCCAGATACGCAGTATTTT. It is translated as CASSSGPPDTQYF.